The 16 T cell receptor beta chains below come from one sample, sequenced in a study of blood T cells in healthy people across ages. Using a J-beta primer mix together with a sample-barcoded 5' primer, a second PCR was run for roughly 6 to 11 cycles. TCRdb independently ran MiXCR on the 5' RACE reads; one entry per CDR3 protein. The sample records hundreds of thousands of distinct CDR3 sequences, approximately 49% being singletons. Input material: blood. The receptors shown here come from a woman aged 60-75 years in good health.

J is TRBJ2-7 and V is TRBV7-2; 8 bases are a match to TRBD1. The CDR3 runs to 13 residues. Germline CDR1 and CDR2: SGHTA and FQGNSA. V was pared by 6 bases and J by 4 bases, with 5 bases of the junction left unmatched. CDR3 bases: TGTGCCAGCAGGTGGGGGGACAGGTACGAGCAGTACTTC. Residues: CASRWGDRYEQYF.

A single count supports this clonotype. V and J are TRBV28 and TRBJ1-2, with D unclear. The germline CDR1 and CDR2 sequences are MDHEN and SYDVKM. V was shortened by 5 bases and J by 8 bases, with 9 bases between the two germline ends. The length of the CDR3 is 11 residues. CDR3 protein: CASSNQGGYTF. CDR3 nucleotides: TGTGCCAGCAGTAACCAAGGCGGCTACACCTTC.

The rearrangement joins TRBV20-1 to TRBJ1-1; D is uncertain. Germline V gene lookup returns CDR1 DFQATT and CDR2 SNEGSKA (reference sequence). The CDR3 length is 12 residues. Trimming cost V 8 bases and J 1 base, with 11 bases left between them. The DNA of the CDR3 is TGCAGTCCGGGGATGGAGAACACTGAAGCTTTCTTT. Translating gives CSPGMENTEAFF.

The chain has TRBV28 and TRBJ1-1; TRBD1 matches at 7 bases. The V and J ends lost 7 bases and 10 bases, in that order; junction bases with no gene match: 6. The CDR3 covers 11 residues. The germline V gene encodes CDR1 MDHEN and CDR2 SYDVKM. CDR3 bases: TGTGCCAGCACTGCCCGGGACAGAGCTTTCTTT. Protein product: CASTARDRAFF.

The chain joins TRBV6-2 or TRBV6-3 to TRBJ2-7; 8 nucleotides line up with TRBD1. The CDR3 extends over 18 amino acids. In germline, CDR1 is MNHEY, CDR2 SVGEGT. V lost 8 bases, J lost 3 bases, and 21 bases stayed unmatched. Written as DNA, the CDR3 is TGTGCCAGCCGACCGTTCCAGGGGGCTTATAAGGAACACTACGAGCAGTACTTC. Amino acid sequence: CASRPFQGAYKEHYEQYF.

This clonotype was recorded a few times. The chain carries TRBV20-1 and TRBJ1-2; TRBD1 matches 7 bases. The ends lost 6 bases at V and 6 bases at J; junction bases unmatched: 13. CDR1 DFQATT and CDR2 SNEGSKA come from the germline V gene (reference sequence). This CDR3 is 14 amino acids long. CDR3 amino acids: CSAYQGGSLHGYTF. The CDR3, as DNA: TGCAGTGCATATCAGGGGGGGTCTTTACATGGCTACACCTTC.

Here the CDR3 reads CSASPLSGSSYEQYF. The CDR3 DNA sequence: TGCAGTGCTAGCCCCCTAAGCGGGAGTTCCTACGAGCAGTACTTC. The chain joins TRBV20-1 to TRBJ2-7; 8 bases match TRBD2. This CDR3 region has 15 residues. The germline V gene encodes CDR1 DFQATT and CDR2 SNEGSKA (reference sequence). Trimming at V came to 3 bases and at J to 1 base, leaving 8 bases not matched to a gene.

The chain has TRBV5-1 and TRBJ2-7, with 9 nucleotides matching TRBD1. The germline V gene encodes CDR1 SGHRS and CDR2 YFSETQ. V was clipped by 5 bases and J by 4 bases; unmatched bases: 7. This CDR3 contains 14 residues. The CDR3 region is CASRRRDREYEQYF. The CDR3 DNA is TGCGCCAGCAGAAGACGGGACAGGGAGTACGAGCAGTACTTC.

The chain is built from TRBV29-1 and TRBJ1-2; D might be TRBD1 (5 bases). Germline-derived CDR1 and CDR2 are SQVTM and ANQGSEA. This CDR3 has 13 residues. With 7 bases removed from V and 8 bases from J, the gap between germline ends came to 20 bases. The CDR3 nucleotides read TGCAGCGCTCTGAGAGTCGGGGGGGAAGGCTACACCTTC. It encodes CSALRVGGEGYTF.

The J gene is TRBJ1-5, the V gene TRBV20-1, with no clear D. This CDR3 region has 13 residues. Trimming pared 3 bases from V and 7 bases from J, leaving 13 bases between. Germline V gene sequence: CDR1 DFQATT, CDR2 SNEGSKA (reference sequence). Here the CDR3 DNA reads TGCAGTGCTAGCCGCTTAGCTGGCCAGCCCCAGCATTTT. It specifies CSASRLAGQPQHF.

The gene calls are TRBV20-1 and TRBJ1-5, with D perhaps matching TRBD1 (6 bases). This CDR3 is built from 14 residues. V lost 3 bases to trimming and J lost 4 bases, with 13 bases between them. Germline V gene sequence: CDR1 DFQATT, CDR2 SNEGSKA (reference sequence). CDR3 DNA: TGCAGTGCTAGCGACAGGCGTAAAAATCAGCCCCAGCATTTT. This sequence encodes CSASDRRKNQPQHF.

This clonotype has just a few counts. The V gene is TRBV29-1, the J gene TRBJ2-7; no clear D gene. The germline V gene has CDR1 SQVTM and CDR2 ANQGSEA. Trimming took 4 bases from V and 4 from J, leaving 17 bases between them. The CDR3 covers 14 residues. The CDR3 nucleotides read TGCAGCGTTGGCGCGGAAAAGCAAAGGTACGAGCAGTACTTC. Its protein product is CSVGAEKQRYEQYF.

This clonotype was seen only once. The gene calls are TRBV7-2 and TRBJ1-6; D call uncertain. Germline-derived CDR1 and CDR2 are SGHTA and FQGNSA. This CDR3 is built from 12 residues. V lost 10 bases, J lost 5 bases, and 9 bases lay in between. CDR3 DNA: TGTGCCACCACAGTCAATAATTCACCCCTCCACTTT. Residues: CATTVNNSPLHF.

This clonotype was counted a few times. J is TRBJ1-2 and V is TRBV6-2 or TRBV6-3; possibly TRBD1 for D (6 bases). Trimming took off 7 bases at V and 3 bases at J, with 15 bases between the two ends. This CDR3 is built from 14 residues. Per the germline V gene, CDR1 is MNHEY and CDR2 is SVGEGT. CDR3 DNA sequence: TGTGCCAGCACTCCTCTGCGGGGGCACTATGGCTACACCTTC. This codes for CASTPLRGHYGYTF.

V gene TRBV3-1 combines with J gene TRBJ1-2, with D perhaps matching TRBD1 (5 bases). V lost 4 bases and J lost 5, with 17 bases in between. The CDR3 runs 15 residues. The germline CDR1 and CDR2 sequences are LGHDT and YNNKEL (reference sequence). CDR3 nucleotide sequence: TGTGCCAGCAGCCCTTTTCCCCAGGGCTGGTATGGCTACACCTTC. Translation: CASSPFPQGWYGYTF.

The gene calls are TRBV20-1 and TRBJ2-3; tentative D call: TRBD2 (5 bases). CDR1 DFQATT and CDR2 SNEGSKA come from the germline V gene (reference sequence). The CDR3 extends over 11 amino acids. Trimming took off 6 bases at V and 5 bases at J, with 9 bases between the two ends. The CDR3, as DNA: TGCAGTGCGCCTACTAGAGATACGCAGTATTTT. It yields the protein CSAPTRDTQYF.